This is a list of T cell receptor beta chains from one sample in a study of cytomegalovirus exposure and HLA in healthy donors. Clones were read by immunoSEQ multiplex PCR, and TCRdb kept only the in-frame ones, dropping some. The top ten clones hold around 4.1% of a sample with roughly 120,000 clones, more than 60% of them seen once. Sequenced input: PBMCs. These receptors were obtained from a woman aged 40-49 years in good health and CMV-seronegative. Each CDR3 is given with its conserved first and last residue. A D gene is named only where the DNA matches it firmly. Size values are once, few and many counts, or a class for expanded clones, and some rows have none.

J gene | V gene | D gene | clone size | CDR3 DNA | CDR3 protein
TRBJ1-1 | TRBV5-1 | NA | few | TGCGCCAGCAGCTTGTTAGGGAGGGAGAATACTGAAGCTTTCTTT | CASSLLGRENTEAFF
TRBJ2-7 | TRBV25-1 | NA | NA | TGTGCCAGCAGTCACCGGAGGTCAGACTACGAGCAGTACTTC | CASSHRRSDYEQYF
TRBJ2-3 | TRBV7-2 | NA | NA | TGTGCCAGCAGCTTAGTGGGGAGGGATACGCAGTATTTT | CASSLVGRDTQYF
TRBJ2-7 | TRBV10-3 | TRBD2 | NA | TGTGCCATCAGTCCACTAGCCGGGACTAGCGGGAGGGCCCGGTCATTC | CAISPLAGTSGRARSF
TRBJ1-1 | TRBV19 | NA | NA | TGTGCCAGTACTCTCTCTCGGTACACTGAAGCTTTCTTT | CASTLSRYTEAFF
TRBJ1-1 | TRBV19 | NA | NA | TGTGCCAGTAGTGCCGCGGGGGACACTGAAGCTTTCTTT | CASSAAGDTEAFF
TRBJ1-1 | TRBV7-9 | TRBD1 | few | TGTGCCAGCAGCTTAGAGGGGACAGGGGGCCCTGAAGCTTTCTTT | CASSLEGTGGPEAFF
TRBJ1-1 | TRBV6-5 | TRBD1 | NA | TGTGCCAGCAGGGACAGGATAAATAGGGCTTTCTTT | CASRDRINRAFF
TRBJ1-1 | TRBV18 | NA | NA | TGTGCCAGCTCACCGTCAGCTTTTAGCTTAGGAGTAGCTTTCTTT | CASSPSAFSLGVAFF
TRBJ2-1 | TRBV28 | TRBD2 | NA | TGTGCCAGCCGGGGCCCGGCGGGGGTGAATGAGCAGTTCTTC | CASRGPAGVNEQFF
TRBJ2-5 | TRBV7-6 | NA | NA | TGTGCCAGCAGCTCTATGAATGGTGGAGAGACCCAGTACTTC | CASSSMNGGETQYF
TRBJ2-1 | TRBV6-1 | NA | NA | TGTGCCAGCAGTGAAAGGGGGGGAGCCTACAATGAGCAGTTCTTC | CASSERGGAYNEQFF
TRBJ1-2 | TRBV29-1 | TRBD1 | once | TGCAGCGGGGGGGACAGCTATGGCTACACCTTC | CSGGDSYGYTF
TRBJ2-1 | TRBV18 | TRBD1 | NA | TGTGCCAGCCGCACCAGACAGGGTTACAATGAGCAGTTCTTC | CASRTRQGYNEQFF
TRBJ1-1 | TRBV7-8 | NA | NA | TGTGCCAGCAGCGTAAACACGAACACTGAAGCTTTCTTT | CASSVNTNTEAFF
TRBJ2-7 | TRBV11-2 | NA | NA | TGTGCCAGCAGCTTAGCCTCCTCCGGGCAGTACTTC | CASSLASSGQYF
TRBJ1-4 | TRBV5-6 | NA | once | TGTGCCAGCAGCCCCAGAACTAATGAAAAACTGTTTTTT | CASSPRTNEKLFF
TRBJ1-1 | TRBV6-5 | NA | once | TGTGCCAGCAGTTATCGCCCACAGACAGGTGAAGCTTTCTTT | CASSYRPQTGEAFF
TRBJ2-2 | TRBV7-6 | NA | few | TGTGCCAGCAGCTTAAGAACCTCCTCTCCGGGGATATTAGACACCGGGGAGCTGTTTTTT | CASSLRTSSPGILDTGELFF
TRBJ1-1 | TRBV18 | NA | NA | TGTGCCAGCTCCCCGGGACAAGGGAACACTGAAGCTTTCTTT | CASSPGQGNTEAFF
TRBJ2-1 | TRBV9 | TRBD2 | few | TGTGCCAGCAGCGTAGTGGAAGCGGGAGGGCCAGAGTTCTTC | CASSVVEAGGPEFF
TRBJ2-5 | TRBV6-1 | TRBD2 | NA | TGTGCCAGCAGTGACCTGGGACTAGCGGGGGAGGAGACCCAGTACTTC | CASSDLGLAGEETQYF
TRBJ1-1 | TRBV9 | NA | NA | TGTGCCAGCAGCGTAGGGGTGGCAGCGAGGACAGCGACTTTCTTT | CASSVGVAARTATFF
TRBJ2-2 | TRBV9 | NA | NA | TGTGCCAGCAGCGTAGATAGCGTTACCGGGGAGCTGTTTTTT | CASSVDSVTGELFF
TRBJ1-5 | TRBV6-1 | NA | NA | TGTGCCAGCGGCCGGGAAGAAGATCAGCCCCAGCATTTT | CASGREEDQPQHF
TRBJ1-2 | TRBV4-3 | NA | NA | TGCGCCAGCAGCCAAGAAACGGGGAGCTATGGCTACACCTTC | CASSQETGSYGYTF
TRBJ2-5 | TRBV6-1 | NA | NA | TGTGCCAGCAGTGAAGCCCCGGGACTCCAAGAGACCCAGTACTTC | CASSEAPGLQETQYF
TRBJ1-3 | TRBV7-8 | NA | NA | TGTGCCAGCAGCTTCTTATCGGTATCCAACTCTGGAAACACCATATATTTT | CASSFLSVSNSGNTIYF